This T cell receptor beta chain was retrieved from a study of beta chain features in type 1 diabetes. As regards this clone: Its specificity is not known.

As every portion of the isolated RNA was reverse transcribed, the sequencing read expressed TCRB transcripts. Repertoires were generated with immunoSEQ multiplex PCR, while TCRdb's copy carries only in-frame clones and drops some. Altogether approximately 360,000 clones are present, roughly 13% being singletons, with the ten largest covering roughly 0.0097%. Study-wide results and limits: Shorter TCRB CDR3s, moderately but significantly so, were found in Type 1 diabetes patients in all four CD4+ subsets.

CDR1 is SGHNT, CDR2 YYREEE, per germline (reference sequence). V was trimmed by 2 bases and J by 5 bases, leaving 13 bases between them. The CDR3 totals 14 residues. This TCR came from a young woman with type 1 diabetes. The material sequenced was naive CD4+ T cells from blood. The chain uses TRBV5-4 and TRBJ1-2; D gene ambiguous. The CDR3 spells CASSFDRGGYGYTF. The DNA for the CDR3 is TGTGCCAGCAGCTTTGATAGAGGCGGGTATGGCTACACCTTC.